The next 25 T cell receptor beta chains were all read from a single sample in a study of cytomegalovirus exposure and HLA in healthy donors. Both 60 Vbeta primers and 13 Jbeta primers went into the PCR. Sequencing was performed with immunoSEQ multiplex PCR; in TCRdb, only in-frame clones are kept and a portion is missing. Of 100,000 to 150,000 clones detected, over 60% appear once; the ten largest clones hold more than 1%. Material: PBMCs. These receptors all come from a female donor in good health and CMV-seronegative.

The rearrangement links TRBV4-1 to TRBJ1-6, with no clear D. Between the trimmed V and J ends, which lost 3 bases and 7 bases, there was a span of 13 bases. Looked up from germline, CDR1 is MGHRA and CDR2 is YSYEKL. The CDR3 has 15 residues. This CDR3 is CASSQTGMGNSPLHF. The DNA for the CDR3 is TGCGCCAGCAGCCAGACCGGGATGGGGAATTCACCCCTCCACTTT.

The rearrangement links TRBV18 to TRBJ2-2, with a tentative D call TRBD1 (6 bases). The V end lost 9 bases, the J end lost 8 bases, and 19 bases lay between the germline ends. The V gene's germline CDR1 is KGHSH and CDR2 LQKENI. This CDR3 is 14 amino acids long. The CDR3 loop is CASGQRQAQGELFF. The DNA for the CDR3 is TGTGCCAGTGGACAGAGACAGGCCCAGGGGGAGCTGTTTTTT.

This chain connects TRBV7-3 to TRBJ2-1; a weak D match, TRBD1 (6 bases). Germline-derived CDR1 and CDR2 are SGHTA and FQGTGA. Trimming shortened V by 2 bases and J by 0 bases, and 14 bases separated the two germline ends. CDR3 length: 17 residues. The CDR3 reads CASSLQGTPRSYNEQFF. The DNA of the CDR3 is TGTGCCAGCAGCTTACAGGGGACACCACGCTCCTACAATGAGCAGTTCTTC.

The count of this clone is one. This chain connects TRBV9 to TRBJ1-1, with TRBD1 matching over 7 bases. Looked up from germline, CDR1 is SGDLS and CDR2 is YYNGEE. This CDR3 contains 14 residues. Trimming took 4 bases from V and 4 from J; bases not matched to a gene: 7. CDR3 in amino acids: CASSNTRDSTEAFF. CDR3 DNA sequence: TGTGCCAGCAGCAATACTCGGGACAGCACTGAAGCTTTCTTT.

This clone came up a few times. The gene calls are TRBV5-1 and TRBJ1-5; the D gene is possibly TRBD1 (5 bases). Germline CDR1 is SGHRS and CDR2 is YFSETQ. The CDR3 totals 13 residues. V was cut by 5 bases and J by 0 bases, with 6 bases left in between. As DNA, the CDR3 is TGCGCCAGCAGAGGGGATAGCAATCAGCCCCAGCATTTT. Its translation: CASRGDSNQPQHF.

This chain uses TRBV6-5 with TRBJ1-1; unclear D gene. This CDR3 is built from 15 residues. Germline V gives CDR1 MNHEY, CDR2 SVGAGI. The V and J ends lost 3 bases and 3 bases respectively, with 14 bases between them. The CDR3 sequence: CASSYLNSIDTEAFF. CDR3 nucleotides: TGTGCCAGCAGTTATTTAAATTCGATAGACACTGAAGCTTTCTTT.

The chain links TRBV18 to TRBJ2-7, with 9 bases aligning to TRBD2. J was trimmed by 10 bases and V by 3 bases; bases with no gene match: 13. The germline V gene has CDR1 KGHSH and CDR2 LQKENI. The CDR3 consists of 15 residues. The CDR3 DNA sequence: TGTGCCAGCTCACCGAGCGGGAGGTCGGTCTTTGATCAGTACTTC. Translating gives CASSPSGRSVFDQYF.

The chain is built from TRBV28 and TRBJ2-1, with 8 positions matching TRBD1. The V segment lost 5 bases and the J segment 2 bases; nucleotides outside the gene matches: 11. CDR3 length: 17 amino acids. Germline values: CDR1 MDHEN, CDR2 SYDVKM. CDR3 sequence (DNA): TGTGCCAGCAGTCCCTCTTCGACAGGGGATACCTACAATGAGCAGTTCTTC. Translation gives CASSPSSTGDTYNEQFF. Variable domain in full (rest from reference TRBV28 and TRBJ2-1): DVKVTQSSRYLVKRTGEKVFLECVQDMDHENMFWYRQDPGLGLRLIYFSYDVKMKEKGDIPEGYSVSREKKERFSLILESASTNQTSMYLCASSPSSTGDTYNEQFFGPGTRLTVL.

This clone was recorded a few times. The chain employs TRBV6-1 and TRBJ1-6; 11 nucleotides agree with TRBD1. J was trimmed by 7 bases and V by 11 bases; bases with no gene match: 7. The CDR3 is 14 amino acids. CDR1 is MNHNS, CDR2 SASEGT, per germline. The chain's CDR3 is CAHRGDRGNSPLHF. The CDR3 DNA follows: TGTGCCCACCGGGGGGACAGGGGGAATTCACCCCTCCACTTT.

The J gene is TRBJ2-7, the V gene TRBV29-1, with unresolved D. CDR3 length: 17 residues. Germline lookup yields CDR1 SQVTM and CDR2 ANQGSEA. The ends were cut back, 5 bases at V and 0 bases at J, with 23 bases in the middle. DNA for the CDR3: TGCAGCGTTCCCCGGGTGGTCTATCGAAGGAGCTCCTACGAGCAGTACTTC. Its translation is CSVPRVVYRRSSYEQYF.

The J gene is TRBJ2-2, the V gene TRBV27, with a weak D call TRBD2 (6 bases). CDR3 length: 14 residues. The germline V and J ends were trimmed by 3 bases and 7 bases, with 12 bases remaining between them. Germline values: CDR1 MNHEY, CDR2 SMNVEV (reference sequence). The CDR3 loop is CASSFRSGVGELFF. The CDR3 nucleotides are TGTGCCAGCAGTTTTCGGTCGGGAGTCGGGGAGCTGTTTTTT.

The J gene is TRBJ2-3, the V gene TRBV9; a weak D match, TRBD1 (6 bases). Per germline, CDR1 SGDLS and CDR2 YYNGEE. The ends were cut back, 0 bases at V and 6 bases at J, with 17 bases in the middle. The CDR3 is made up of 16 amino acids. The CDR3 nucleotides are TGTGCCAGCAGCGTAGGGGGGAGAAGGGGGAGCGATACGCAGTATTTT. Translating it yields CASSVGGRRGSDTQYF.

The V call is TRBV2, the J call TRBJ2-3; 11 nucleotides align to TRBD2. Germline CDR1 SNHLY, CDR2 FYNNEI. The CDR3 runs to 16 residues. With V trimmed by 9 bases and J by 3 bases, 11 bases remained unmatched. The CDR3 nucleotides are TGTGCCAGGGGACTAGCGGTCTCTGGGGGTACAGATACGCAGTATTTT. Protein: CARGLAVSGGTDTQYF.

The chain couples TRBV4-1 to TRBJ1-3; D is perhaps TRBD1 (5 bases). CDR1 is MGHRA, CDR2 YSYEKL, per germline. This CDR3 contains 17 residues. Trimming pared 4 bases from V and 0 bases from J, leaving 16 bases between. Here the CDR3 DNA reads TGCGCCAGCAGCCGGGGGGGGATCGTTTACTCTGGAAACACCATATATTTT. This encodes CASSRGGIVYSGNTIYF.

The chain employs TRBV27 and TRBJ2-2; 9 nucleotides agree with TRBD1. Germline V gives CDR1 MNHEY, CDR2 SMNVEV (reference sequence). The V gene end was trimmed by 6 bases and the J gene end by 5 bases; junction bases not matched to a gene: 10. This CDR3 region has 16 residues. The CDR3 DNA reads TGTGCCAGCAGAGCACCGGGACAGGGATGGACCGGGGAGCTGTTTTTT. It is translated as CASRAPGQGWTGELFF.

A single count supports this clone. The CDR3 nucleotides are TGTGCCAGCAGCCGTCGCACAGGGTCCCTTGGGACCCAGTACTTC. Amino acid sequence: CASSRRTGSLGTQYF. The chain links TRBV14 to TRBJ2-5, with TRBD1 as a possible D gene (6 bases). V was trimmed by 4 bases and J by 7 bases, leaving 19 bases between them. This CDR3 has 15 amino acids. Germline V gene sequence: CDR1 SGHDN, CDR2 FVKESK.

The genes are TRBV27 and TRBJ1-1; 8 bases are shared with TRBD1. V lost 9 bases to trimming and J lost 3 bases; unmatched junction nucleotides: 3. Germline CDR1 is MNHEY and CDR2 is SMNVEV (reference sequence). The CDR3 runs to 12 residues. CDR3 coding DNA: TGTGCCAGTAAGACAGGGGACACTGAAGCTTTCTTT. This translates into CASKTGDTEAFF.

This chain connects TRBV5-1 to TRBJ2-1; 7 positions agree with TRBD2. CDR3 size: 15 residues. V dropped 2 bases and J dropped 9; count of bases not matched to a gene: 11. The germline CDR1 and CDR2 sequences are SGHRS and YFSETQ. The CDR3 sequence: CASSLLILAQGEQFF. The CDR3 coding sequence is TGCGCCAGCAGCTTACTAATACTAGCGCAGGGTGAGCAGTTCTTC.

The rearrangement links TRBV19 to TRBJ1-5; TRBD1 matches 11 bases. The CDR3 spans 15 residues. From germline, CDR1 is LNHDA and CDR2 SQIVND (reference sequence). Trimming at V came to 4 bases and at J to 7 bases, leaving 6 bases not matched to a gene. The CDR3, as DNA: TGTGCCAGTAGTACCCGGACAGGGGGCGTCCAGCCCCAGCATTTT. The encoded protein is CASSTRTGGVQPQHF.

This chain links TRBV9 with TRBJ2-3, with 7 positions matching TRBD2. The CDR3 contains 14 residues. Germline V lookup: CDR1 SGDLS, CDR2 YYNGEE. Trimming cost V 1 base and J 1 base; bases outside gene matches: 0. CDR3: CASSVTSGTDTQYF. CDR3 nucleotides: TGTGCCAGCAGCGTAACTAGCGGCACAGATACGCAGTATTTT.

V usage is TRBV11-2 and J usage is TRBJ2-5, with TRBD1 identical over 7 bases. The CDR3 consists of 15 residues. Unmatched junction bases numbered 11, after V lost 8 bases and J lost 2 bases. The germline V gene has CDR1 SGHAT and CDR2 FQNNGV. CDR3 coding DNA: TGTGCCAGCGGACCCCCGGGACAGATACAAGAGACCCAGTACTTC. Translating it yields CASGPPGQIQETQYF.

The rearrangement uses TRBV28 and TRBJ2-2; no clear D gene. This CDR3 has 17 amino acids. Trimming stripped 2 bases from V and 1 base from J, with 14 bases between. CDR1 and CDR2 from the germline V gene are MDHEN and SYDVKM. CDR3: CASSLSLALGNTGELFF. CDR3 nucleotide sequence: TGTGCCAGCAGTTTAAGTTTAGCTCTGGGGAACACCGGGGAGCTGTTTTTT.

The J gene is TRBJ2-7, the V gene TRBV7-5; no check of the table's D call, TRBD2, against the DNA was made. TRBV7-5 is a pseudogene segment. The CDR3 runs 16 residues. The CDR3 is CARSGRGNRTSYEQYF. CDR3 in DNA: TGTGCCAGAAGCGGGAGGGGGAACAGGACTTCCTACGAGCAGTACTTC.

The chain has TRBV7-9 and TRBJ1-2; D may be TRBD1 (6 bases). The germline gives CDR1 SEHNR, CDR2 FQNEAQ (reference sequence). There are 11 residues in the CDR3. Between the trimmed V and J ends, which lost 1 base and 10 bases, there was a span of 7 bases. In DNA, the CDR3 is TGTGCCAGCAGCTTAGGGACAGCCTACACCTTC. Protein: CASSLGTAYTF.

CDR3 in DNA: TGTGCCAGCAGCTATCTAGCGGGAGGCCCGAATACGCAGTATTTT. Its translation: CASSYLAGGPNTQYF. The chain couples TRBV4-2 to TRBJ2-3, with TRBD2 matching 11 bases. This CDR3 is built from 15 residues. V lost 5 bases, J lost 7 bases, and 8 bases stayed unmatched. Germline V CDR1 and CDR2: LGHNA, YNFKEQ.